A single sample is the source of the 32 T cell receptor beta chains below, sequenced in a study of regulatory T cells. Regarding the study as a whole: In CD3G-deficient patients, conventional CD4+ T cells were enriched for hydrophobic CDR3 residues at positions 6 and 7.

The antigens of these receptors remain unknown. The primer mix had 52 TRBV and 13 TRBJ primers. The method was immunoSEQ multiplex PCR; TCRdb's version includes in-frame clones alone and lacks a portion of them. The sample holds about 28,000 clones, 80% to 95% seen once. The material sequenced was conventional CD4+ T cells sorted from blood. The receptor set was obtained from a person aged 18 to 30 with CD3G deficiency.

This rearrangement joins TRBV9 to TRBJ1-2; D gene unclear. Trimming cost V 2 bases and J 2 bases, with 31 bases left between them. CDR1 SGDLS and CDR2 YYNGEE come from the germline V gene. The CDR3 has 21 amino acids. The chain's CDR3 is CASSVGTRTWHPGRANYGYTF. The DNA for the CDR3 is TGTGCCAGCAGCGTTGGCACTCGGACCTGGCACCCGGGCCGGGCGAACTATGGCTACACCTTC.

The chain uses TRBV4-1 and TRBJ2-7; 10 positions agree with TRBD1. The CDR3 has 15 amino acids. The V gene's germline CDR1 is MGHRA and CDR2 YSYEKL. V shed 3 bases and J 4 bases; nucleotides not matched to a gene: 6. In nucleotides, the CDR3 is TGCGCCAGCAGCCACCCCGGGACAGGGGATTACGAGCAGTACTTC. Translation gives CASSHPGTGDYEQYF.

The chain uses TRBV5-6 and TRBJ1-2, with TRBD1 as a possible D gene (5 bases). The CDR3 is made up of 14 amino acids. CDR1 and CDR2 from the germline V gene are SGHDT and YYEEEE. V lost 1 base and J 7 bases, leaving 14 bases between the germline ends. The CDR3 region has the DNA TGTGCCAGCAGCTTGAGATGGCCAGGGACTGGCTACACCTTC. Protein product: CASSLRWPGTGYTF.

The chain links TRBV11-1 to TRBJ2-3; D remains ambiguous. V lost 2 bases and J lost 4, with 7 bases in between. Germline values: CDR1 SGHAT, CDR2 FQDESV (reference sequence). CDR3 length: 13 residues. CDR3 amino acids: CASSLYPPDTQYF. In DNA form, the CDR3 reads TGTGCCAGCAGCTTATATCCCCCAGATACGCAGTATTTT.

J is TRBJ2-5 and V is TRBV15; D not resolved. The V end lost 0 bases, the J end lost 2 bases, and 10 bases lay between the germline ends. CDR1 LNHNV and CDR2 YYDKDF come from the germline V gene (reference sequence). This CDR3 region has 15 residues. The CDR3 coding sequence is TGTGCCACCAGCAGAGATTTAGCTCAACAAGAGACCCAGTACTTC. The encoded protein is CATSRDLAQQETQYF.

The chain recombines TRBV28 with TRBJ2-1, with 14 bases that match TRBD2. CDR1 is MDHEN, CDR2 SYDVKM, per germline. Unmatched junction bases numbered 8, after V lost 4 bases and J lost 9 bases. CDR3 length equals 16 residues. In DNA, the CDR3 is TGTGCCAGCAGTTCCGCGGGACTAGCGGGAGTCCCTGAGCAGTTCTTC. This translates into CASSSAGLAGVPEQFF.

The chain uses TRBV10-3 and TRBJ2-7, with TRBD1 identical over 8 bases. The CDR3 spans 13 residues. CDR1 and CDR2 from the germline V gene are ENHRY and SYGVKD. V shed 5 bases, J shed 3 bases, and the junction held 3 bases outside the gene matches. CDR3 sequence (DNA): TGTGCCATCAGTTTGGACAGGGACTACGAGCAGTACTTC. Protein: CAISLDRDYEQYF.

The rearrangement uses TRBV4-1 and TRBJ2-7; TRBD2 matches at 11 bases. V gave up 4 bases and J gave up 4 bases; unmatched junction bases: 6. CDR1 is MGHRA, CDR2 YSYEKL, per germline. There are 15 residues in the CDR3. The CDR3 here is CASSPRLAGRYEQYV. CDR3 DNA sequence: TGCGCCAGCAGCCCCCGACTAGCGGGACGATACGAGCAGTACGTC.

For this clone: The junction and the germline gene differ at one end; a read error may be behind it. In DNA form, the CDR3 reads TGTGCCAGTAGTGTAGACGTGACAGGGACGCGGGAGCAGCCCCAGCATTTT. Protein: CASSVDVTGTREQPQHF. The chain uses TRBV19 and TRBJ1-5; 7 bases are shared with TRBD1. CDR1 and CDR2 from the germline V gene are LNHDA and SQIVND (reference sequence). This CDR3 comprises 17 residues.

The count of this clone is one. CDR3 residues: CASSVEGRESPLHF. In nucleotides, the CDR3 is TGTGCCAGCAGTGTGGAGGGGCGGGAATCACCCCTCCACTTT. The chain has TRBV2 and TRBJ1-6; perhaps TRBD1 as D (5 bases). V was shortened by 4 bases and J by 10 bases, with 14 bases between the two germline ends. The CDR3 covers 14 residues. Germline V lookup: CDR1 SNHLY, CDR2 FYNNEI.

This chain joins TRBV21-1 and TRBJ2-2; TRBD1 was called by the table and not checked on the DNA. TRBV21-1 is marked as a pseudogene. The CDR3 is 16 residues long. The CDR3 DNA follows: TGTGCCAGCAGCAAAGGGGCAAGGTCGAACACCGGGGAGCTGTTTTTT. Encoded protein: CASSKGARSNTGELFF.

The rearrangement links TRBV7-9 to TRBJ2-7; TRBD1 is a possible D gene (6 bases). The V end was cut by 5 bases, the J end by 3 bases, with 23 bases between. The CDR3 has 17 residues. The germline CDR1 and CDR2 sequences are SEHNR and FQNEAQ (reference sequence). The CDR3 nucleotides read TGTGCCAGCAGCCCACCTCCCTCCGGGACACTCAACTACGAGCAGTACTTC. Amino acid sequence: CASSPPPSGTLNYEQYF.

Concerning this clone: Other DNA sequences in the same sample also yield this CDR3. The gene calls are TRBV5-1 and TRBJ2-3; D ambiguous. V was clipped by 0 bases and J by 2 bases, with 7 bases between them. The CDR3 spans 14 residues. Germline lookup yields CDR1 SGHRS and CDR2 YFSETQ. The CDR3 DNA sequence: TGCGCCAGCAGCTTGGGGCGGTACACAGATACGCAGTATTTT. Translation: CASSLGRYTDTQYF.

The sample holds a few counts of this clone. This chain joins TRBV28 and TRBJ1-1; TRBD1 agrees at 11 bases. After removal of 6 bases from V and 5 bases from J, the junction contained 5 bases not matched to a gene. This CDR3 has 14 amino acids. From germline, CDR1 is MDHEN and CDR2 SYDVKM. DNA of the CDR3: TGTGCCAGCAGCCGGGACAGGGGGTCGACTGAAGCTTTCTTT. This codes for CASSRDRGSTEAFF.

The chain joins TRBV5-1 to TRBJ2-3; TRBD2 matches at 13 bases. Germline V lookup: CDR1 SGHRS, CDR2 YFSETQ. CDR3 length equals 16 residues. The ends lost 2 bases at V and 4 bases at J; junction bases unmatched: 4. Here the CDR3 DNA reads TGCGCCAGCAGCTTTCGGACTAGCGGGGGCTCAGATACGCAGTATTTT. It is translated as CASSFRTSGGSDTQYF.

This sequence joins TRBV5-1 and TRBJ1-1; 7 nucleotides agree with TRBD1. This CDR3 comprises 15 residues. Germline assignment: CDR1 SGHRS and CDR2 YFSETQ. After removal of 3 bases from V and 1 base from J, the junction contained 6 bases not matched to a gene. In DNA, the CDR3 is TGCGCCAGCAGCTCTACAGGGGATCGGAACACTGAAGCTTTCTTT. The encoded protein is CASSSTGDRNTEAFF. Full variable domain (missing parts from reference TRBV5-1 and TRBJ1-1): KAGVTQTPRYLIKTRGQQVTLSCSPISGHRSVSWYQQTPGQGLQFLFEYFSETQRNKGNFPGRFSGRQFSNSRSEMNVSTLELGDSALYLCASSSTGDRNTEAFFGQGTRLTVV.

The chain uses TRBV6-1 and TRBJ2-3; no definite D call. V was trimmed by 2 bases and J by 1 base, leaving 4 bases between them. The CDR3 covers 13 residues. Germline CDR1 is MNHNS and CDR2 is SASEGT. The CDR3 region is CASSELGTDTQYF. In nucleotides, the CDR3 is TGTGCCAGCAGTGAACTTGGCACAGATACGCAGTATTTT.

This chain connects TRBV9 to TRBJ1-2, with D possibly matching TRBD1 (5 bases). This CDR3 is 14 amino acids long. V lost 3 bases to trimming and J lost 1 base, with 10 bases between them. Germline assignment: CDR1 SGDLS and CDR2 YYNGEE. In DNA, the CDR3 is TGTGCCAGCAGCGAGGGGAGGGTTAACTATGGCTACACCTTC. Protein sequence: CASSEGRVNYGYTF.

Here the CDR3 reads CASTGFETQYF. The DNA of the CDR3 is TGTGCCAGCACTGGATTTGAGACCCAGTACTTC. The V call is TRBV6-1, the J call TRBJ2-5; D unresolved. The CDR3 consists of 11 residues. Trimming left V 7 bases short and J 5 bases short, with 8 bases between. Germline lookup yields CDR1 MNHNS and CDR2 SASEGT.

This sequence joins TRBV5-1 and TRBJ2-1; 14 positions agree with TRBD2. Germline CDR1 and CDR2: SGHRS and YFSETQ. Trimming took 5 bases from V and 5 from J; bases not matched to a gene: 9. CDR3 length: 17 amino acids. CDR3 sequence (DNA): TGCGCCAGCAGTTCCCGGACTAGCGGGGGGCTACACAATGAGCAGTTCTTC. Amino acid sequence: CASSSRTSGGLHNEQFF.

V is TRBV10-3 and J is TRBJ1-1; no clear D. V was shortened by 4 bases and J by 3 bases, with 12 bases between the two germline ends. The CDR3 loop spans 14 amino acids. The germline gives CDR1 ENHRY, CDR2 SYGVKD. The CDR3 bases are TGTGCCATCAGTGGGACCGGGTCCCACACTGAAGCTTTCTTT. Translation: CAISGTGSHTEAFF.

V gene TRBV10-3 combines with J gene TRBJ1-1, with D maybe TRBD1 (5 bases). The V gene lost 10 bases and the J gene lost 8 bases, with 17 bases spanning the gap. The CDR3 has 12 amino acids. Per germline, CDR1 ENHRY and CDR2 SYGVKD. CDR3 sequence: CATYGTGREAFF. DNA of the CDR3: TGTGCCACCTACGGGACCGGGCGGGAAGCTTTCTTT.

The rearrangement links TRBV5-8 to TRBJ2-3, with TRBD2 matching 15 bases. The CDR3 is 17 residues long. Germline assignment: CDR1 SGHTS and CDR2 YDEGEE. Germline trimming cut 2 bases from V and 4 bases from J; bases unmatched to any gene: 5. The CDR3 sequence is CASSFRTSGGVADTQYF. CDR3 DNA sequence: TGTGCCAGCAGCTTCCGGACTAGCGGGGGGGTGGCAGATACGCAGTATTTT.

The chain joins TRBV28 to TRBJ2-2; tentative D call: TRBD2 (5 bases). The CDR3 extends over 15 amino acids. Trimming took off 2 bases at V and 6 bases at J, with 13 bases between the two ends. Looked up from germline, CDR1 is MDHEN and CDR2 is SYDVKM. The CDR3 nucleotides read TGTGCCAGCAGTTTAGGGTCTCTAGCCGCCGGGGAGCTGTTTTTT. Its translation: CASSLGSLAAGELFF.

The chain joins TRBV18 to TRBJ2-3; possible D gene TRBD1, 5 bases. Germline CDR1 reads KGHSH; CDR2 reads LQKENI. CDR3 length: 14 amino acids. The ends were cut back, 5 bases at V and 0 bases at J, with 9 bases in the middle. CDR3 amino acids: CASSAGSSTDTQYF. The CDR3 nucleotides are TGTGCCAGCTCAGCAGGGTCCAGCACAGATACGCAGTATTTT. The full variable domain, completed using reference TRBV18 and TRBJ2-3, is NAGVMQNPRHLVRRRGQEARLRCSPMKGHSHVYWYRQLPEEGLKFMVYLQKENIIDESGMPKERFSAEFPKEGPSILRIQQVVRGDSAAYFCASSAGSSTDTQYFGPGTRLTVL.

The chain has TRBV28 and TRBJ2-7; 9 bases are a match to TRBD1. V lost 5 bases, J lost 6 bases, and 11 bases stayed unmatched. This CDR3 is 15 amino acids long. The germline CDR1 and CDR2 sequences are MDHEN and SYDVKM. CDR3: CASSATGTGTFEQYF. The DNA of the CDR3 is TGTGCCAGCAGTGCCACCGGGACAGGGACTTTCGAGCAGTACTTC.

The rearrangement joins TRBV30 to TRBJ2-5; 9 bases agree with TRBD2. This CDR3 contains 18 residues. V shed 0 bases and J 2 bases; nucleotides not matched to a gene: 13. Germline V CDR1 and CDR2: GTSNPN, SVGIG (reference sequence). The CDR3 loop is CAWSVSSGRSGGQETQYF. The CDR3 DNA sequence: TGTGCCTGGAGTGTTAGTAGTGGGCGTAGCGGGGGACAAGAGACCCAGTACTTC.

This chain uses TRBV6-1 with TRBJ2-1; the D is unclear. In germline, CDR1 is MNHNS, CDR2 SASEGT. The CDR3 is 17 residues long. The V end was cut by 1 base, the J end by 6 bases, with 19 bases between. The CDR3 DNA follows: TGTGCCAGCAGTGAAGATGGGCGGCGGCTAAAGGCCAATGAGCAGTTCTTC. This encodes CASSEDGRRLKANEQFF.

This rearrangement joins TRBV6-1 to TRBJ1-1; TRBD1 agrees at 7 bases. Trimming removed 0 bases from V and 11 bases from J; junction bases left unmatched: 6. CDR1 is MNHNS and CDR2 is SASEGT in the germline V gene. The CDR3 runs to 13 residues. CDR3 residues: CASSEAPDRRAFF. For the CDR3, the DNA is TGTGCCAGCAGTGAAGCTCCGGACAGGAGGGCTTTCTTT.

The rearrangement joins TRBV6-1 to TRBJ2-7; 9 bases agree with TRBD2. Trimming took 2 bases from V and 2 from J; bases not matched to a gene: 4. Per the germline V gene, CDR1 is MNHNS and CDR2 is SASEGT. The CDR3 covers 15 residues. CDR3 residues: CASSEYASGAYEQYF. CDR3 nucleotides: TGTGCCAGCAGTGAATACGCTAGCGGGGCCTACGAGCAGTACTTC.

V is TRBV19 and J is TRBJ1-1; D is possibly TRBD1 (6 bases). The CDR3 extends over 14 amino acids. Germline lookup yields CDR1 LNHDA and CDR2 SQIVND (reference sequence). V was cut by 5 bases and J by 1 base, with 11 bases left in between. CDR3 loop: CASSGRTENTEAFF. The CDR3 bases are TGTGCCAGTAGTGGGAGGACAGAGAACACTGAAGCTTTCTTT.

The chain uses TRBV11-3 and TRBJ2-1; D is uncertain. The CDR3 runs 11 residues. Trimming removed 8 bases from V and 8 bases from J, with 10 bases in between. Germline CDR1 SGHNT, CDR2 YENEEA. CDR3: CASSKSDEQFF. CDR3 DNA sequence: TGTGCCAGCTCTAAGAGCGATGAGCAGTTCTTC. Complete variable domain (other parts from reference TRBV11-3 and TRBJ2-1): EAGVVQSPRYKIIEKKQPVAFWCNPISGHNTLYWYLQNLGQGPELLIRYENEEAVDDSQLPKDRFSAERLKGVDSTLKIQPAELGDSAVYLCASSKSDEQFFGPGTRLTVL.